This T cell receptor (beta chain) was identified in a study of human T cells and chemical hapten exposure. A single record per CDR3 protein comes from TCRdb applying MiXCR to the RACE reads. The sample includes about 340,000 distinct CDR3 sequences, around 6.9% of them seen just once. Time point described: patch test 1, 2 weeks after DPC sensitization. Treatment here: therapeutic diphenylcyclopropenone sensitization with weekly scalp DPC. Per germline, CDR1 MNHEY and CDR2 SVGEGT. CDR3 size: 16 residues. V shed 5 bases and J shed 0 bases, with 17 bases lying between them. There are many counts of this clonotype.

The source of this sequence is a woman between 18 and 29 years old with alopecia areata. Some clones in this sample may be carry-over from other donors' samples. The chain uses TRBV6-2 or TRBV6-3 and TRBJ2-7; D is perhaps TRBD2 (6 bases). The source was whole blood, collected in connection with sensitization to the hapten diphenylcyclopropenone (DPC). CDR3 DNA sequence: TGTGCCAGCAGTGGACCCGGGAGTAGAACCTCCTACGAGCAGTACTTC. Protein: CASSGPGSRTSYEQYF.